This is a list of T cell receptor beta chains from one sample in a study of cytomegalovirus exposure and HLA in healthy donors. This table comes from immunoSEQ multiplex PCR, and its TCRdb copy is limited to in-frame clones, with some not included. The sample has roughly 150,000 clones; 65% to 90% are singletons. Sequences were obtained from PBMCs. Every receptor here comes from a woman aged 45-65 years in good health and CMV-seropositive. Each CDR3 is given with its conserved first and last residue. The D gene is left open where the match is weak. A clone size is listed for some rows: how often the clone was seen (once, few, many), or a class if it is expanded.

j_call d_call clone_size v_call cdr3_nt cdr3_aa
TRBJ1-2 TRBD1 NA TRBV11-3 TGTGCCAGCAGGGCAGGGGGGGGCTACACCTTC CASRAGGGYTF
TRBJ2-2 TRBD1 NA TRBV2 TGTGCCAGAGGAGACAGGGCCACCGGGGAGCTGTTTTTT CARGDRATGELFF
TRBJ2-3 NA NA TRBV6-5 TGTGCCAGCAGACCTCCGGGGACAGATACGCAGTATTTT CASRPPGTDTQYF
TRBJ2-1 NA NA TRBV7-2 TGTGCCAGCAAGGGGTTAGAGTGGGCCAATGAGCAGTTCTTC CASKGLEWANEQFF
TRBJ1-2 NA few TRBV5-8 TGTGCCAGCAGCCGAGCATCGGGAGGAGGGACATATGGCTACACCTTC CASSRASGGGTYGYTF
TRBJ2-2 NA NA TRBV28 TGTGCCAGCATGAGGTATCGGACAGCCGGGGAGCTGTTTTTT CASMRYRTAGELFF
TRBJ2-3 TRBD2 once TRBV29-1 TGCAGCGTGATAGCGGGGCCCACGGTAGATACGCAGTATTTT CSVIAGPTVDTQYF
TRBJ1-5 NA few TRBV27 TGTGCCAGCAGCGTGGGGTGGGGGGGCAATCAGCCCCAGCATTTT CASSVGWGGNQPQHF
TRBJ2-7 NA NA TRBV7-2 TGTGCCAGCAGCTTATGGGTGGGGGGTCAGAGGAGCTCCTACGAGCAGTACTTC CASSLWVGGQRSSYEQYF
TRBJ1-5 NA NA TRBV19 TGTGCCAGTAGCCCGGACACTTTTAGCAATCAGCCCCAGCATTTT CASSPDTFSNQPQHF
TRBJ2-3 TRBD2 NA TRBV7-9 TGTGCCAGCAGCACCCGGGGTAGCGGGGGCGGGAAGACGCAGTATTTT CASSTRGSGGGKTQYF
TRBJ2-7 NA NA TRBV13 TGTGCCAGCAGCTTAGATCGGTCACGCGGGACAGACGATAGCTCCTACGAGCAGTACTTC CASSLDRSRGTDDSSYEQYF
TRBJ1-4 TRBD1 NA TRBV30 TGTGCCTGGAAGGGACAGTCTAATGAAAAACTGTTTTTT CAWKGQSNEKLFF
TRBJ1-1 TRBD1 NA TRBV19 TGTGCCAGTAGTCTTGGGACAGCTCCTGAAGCTTTCTTT CASSLGTAPEAFF
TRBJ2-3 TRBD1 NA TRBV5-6 TGTGCCAGCAGCTTTTTTACAGGGGCTAGCACAGATACGCAGTATTTT CASSFFTGASTDTQYF
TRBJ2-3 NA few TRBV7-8 TGTGCCAGCAGCTCCGCAGCGGGCGCGGATACGCAGTATTTT CASSSAAGADTQYF
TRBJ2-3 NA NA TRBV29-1 TGCAGCGGAACAGCCACAGATACGCAGTATTTT CSGTATDTQYF
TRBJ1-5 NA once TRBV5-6 TGTGCCAGCAGCTTGGTCGGGGAGGCGACGGCCCAGCATTTT CASSLVGEATAQHF
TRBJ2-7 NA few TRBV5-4 TGTGCCAGCAGCTCGACAGGATTCTCCTACGAGCAGTACTTC CASSSTGFSYEQYF
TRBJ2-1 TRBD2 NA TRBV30 TGTGCCTGGAGTGTACTCCCGGGACTAGTCAATGAGCAGTTCTTC CAWSVLPGLVNEQFF
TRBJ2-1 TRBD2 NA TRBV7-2 TGTGCCAGCAGCTCTAGCGGGGGCCCGGAGCAGTTCTTC CASSSSGGPEQFF
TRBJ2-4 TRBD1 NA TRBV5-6 TGTGCCAGCAGCTTGCAGGACAGGCGAGCCAAAAACATTCAGTACTTC CASSLQDRRAKNIQYF
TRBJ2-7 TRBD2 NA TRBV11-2 TGTGCCAGCAGCTCCGGGGGGGCATCTTACGAGCAGTACTTC CASSSGGASYEQYF
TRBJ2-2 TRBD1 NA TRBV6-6 TGTGCCAGCAGTTCCCATGGACAGGGGGCAGGAAGGGAGCTGTTTTTT CASSSHGQGAGRELFF
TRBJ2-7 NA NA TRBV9 TGTGCCAGCAGCGTGTCAGGGGAGGGCGAGCAGTACTTC CASSVSGEGEQYF
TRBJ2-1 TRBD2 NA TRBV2 TGTGCCAGCAGGCCCGCTAGCGGGGGGGGTAATGAGCGGTTCTTC CASRPASGGGNERFF
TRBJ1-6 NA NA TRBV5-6 TGTGCCAGCAGCTTGGAGGGGAATTCACCCCTCCACTTT CASSLEGNSPLHF
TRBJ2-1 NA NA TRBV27 TGTGCCACCCACCCTGGGCCTAATGAGCAGTTCTTC CATHPGPNEQFF
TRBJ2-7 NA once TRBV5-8 TGTGCCAGCAGCTTACGCACTGAGCAGTACTTC CASSLRTEQYF
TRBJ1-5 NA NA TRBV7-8 TGTGCCAGCAGCTGGAGGGAGGGGATTAATCAGCCCCAGCATTTT CASSWREGINQPQHF
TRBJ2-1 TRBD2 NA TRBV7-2 TGTGCCAGCAGCTTGAGCGGGGGACGAAATGAGCAGTTCTTC CASSLSGGRNEQFF
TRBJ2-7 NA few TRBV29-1 TGCAGCGTCCCATCTAGCGAGCGGGAGCAGTACTTC CSVPSSEREQYF
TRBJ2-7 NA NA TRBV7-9 TGTGCCAGCAGTGACAGCCTCGAGCAGTACTTC CASSDSLEQYF
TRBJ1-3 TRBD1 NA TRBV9 TGTGCCAGCAGCGCGCCGGGGACAGGGGTTGGAAACACCATATATTTT CASSAPGTGVGNTIYF
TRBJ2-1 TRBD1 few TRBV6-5 TGTGCCAGCAGTTACCAGGGGGCCAGCAATGAGCAGTTCTTC CASSYQGASNEQFF
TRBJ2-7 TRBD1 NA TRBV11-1 TGTGCCAGCAGAACGGGACAGGGGCCATCCTACGAGCAGTACTTC CASRTGQGPSYEQYF
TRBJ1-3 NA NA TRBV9 TGTGCCAGCAGCGCCGGGGGGAGCTCTGGAAACACCATATATTTT CASSAGGSSGNTIYF
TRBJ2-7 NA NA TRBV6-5 TGTGCCAGCAGTCAATCCGACAGCTACGAGCAGTACTTC CASSQSDSYEQYF
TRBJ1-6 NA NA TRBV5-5 TGTGCCAGCAGCTTGGAAGGTCAGGATAATTCACCCCTCCACTTT CASSLEGQDNSPLHF
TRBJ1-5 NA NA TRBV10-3 TGTGCCATCAGTGAGTCGACGGCGGATAGCAATCAGCCCCAGCATTTT CAISESTADSNQPQHF
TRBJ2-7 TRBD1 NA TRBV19 TGTGCCAGTAGCGACAGACCGGGACAGGGTTACGAGCAGTACTTC CASSDRPGQGYEQYF